The 11 T cell receptor beta chains below were found in one sample sequenced in a study of T cells in Graves' hyperthyroidism and ophthalmopathy (dated by TCRdb to between 2018 and 2021). The library was generated by multiplex PCR. TCRdb records Illumina HiSeq 2000 as the sequencer. The TCR beta CDR3 regions were amplified from the RNA transcripts. For the first round of RT-PCR on the TCR CDR3, the HTBI primer set was used together with the Qiagen OneStep RT-PCR kit. TCRdb reran the public reads through fastp at Q25 and MiXCR, keeping productive beta chains. Identical CDR3 protein sequences are pooled into one entry, listed with their most common genes and DNA. The sample table records around 690,000 distinct CDR3 sequences; around 20% of these occur just once. The ten most abundant clones make up roughly a third of the sample. The sample taken for sequencing was blood. These receptors originate from a man younger than 45 with Graves' ophthalmopathy.

The V gene is TRBV20-1, the J gene TRBJ2-1, with 12 bases matching TRBD2. CDR1 and CDR2 (germline): DFQATT, SNEGSKA (reference sequence). The V gene end was trimmed by 0 bases and the J gene end by 0 bases; junction bases not matched to a gene: 6. The CDR3 is 18 residues long. The CDR3 spells CSARDEGLAGNSYNEQFF. The CDR3 region has the DNA TGCAGTGCTAGAGATGAAGGACTAGCGGGAAACTCCTACAATGAGCAGTTCTTC.

The CDR3 DNA follows: TGTGCCAGCAGTAAGGGGGCGGCTTACGAGCAGTACTTC. Translation: CASSKGAAYEQYF. The gene calls are TRBV28 and TRBJ2-7; 7 bases match TRBD1. CDR3 length: 13 amino acids. The junction had 5 bases not matched to a gene; V was cut back by 5 bases and J by 4 bases. Germline CDR1 and CDR2: MDHEN and SYDVKM.

This clonotype appeared a few times. The rearrangement links TRBV3-1 to TRBJ2-2, with D unresolved. V gave up 3 bases and J gave up 3 bases, with 11 bases separating them. Germline assignment: CDR1 LGHDT and CDR2 YNNKEL (reference sequence). This CDR3 has 15 residues. The CDR3 protein is CASSHKVPDTGELFF. The CDR3 DNA sequence: TGTGCCAGCAGCCACAAGGTCCCAGACACCGGGGAGCTGTTTTTT.

A few counts support this clonotype. This chain links TRBV7-8 with TRBJ2-3; 7 positions match TRBD2. The CDR3 spans 17 residues. J was trimmed by 1 base and V by 2 bases; bases with no gene match: 9. Germline CDR1 is SGHVS and CDR2 is FQNEAQ. The CDR3 sequence is CASSLPSAGEGTDTQYF. The CDR3 nucleotides read TGTGCCAGCAGCTTACCGTCGGCGGGAGAGGGCACAGATACGCAGTATTTT. Full variable domain (rest looked up from reference TRBV7-8 and TRBJ2-3): GAGVSQSPRYKVAKRGQDVALRCDPISGHVSLFWYQQALGQGPEFLTYFQNEAQLDKSGLPSDRFFAERPEGSVSTLKIQRTQQEDSAVYLCASSLPSAGEGTDTQYFGPGTRLTVL.

Concerning this clonotype: A junction end diverges from the germline sequence, so it may reflect a read error. The rearrangement joins TRBV5-1 to TRBJ2-7; 10 bases line up with TRBD2. Germline V gene sequence: CDR1 SGHRS, CDR2 YFSETQ. The CDR3 consists of 15 residues. The CDR3: CASSPAGTSDYEQYF. DNA for the CDR3: TGTGCCAGCAGCCCGGCCGGGACTAGCGACTACGAGCAGTACTTC.

This clonotype was detected only a few times. The chain employs TRBV24-1 and TRBJ2-2, with TRBD1 identical over 7 bases. Germline V CDR1 and CDR2: KGHDR, SFDVKD. Trimming took 3 bases from V and 5 from J; bases not matched to a gene: 5. There are 15 residues in the CDR3. CDR3 nucleotides: TGTGCCACCAGTGATCCTGAGACAGGGACCGGGGAGCTGTTTTTT. Its translation is CATSDPETGTGELFF.

The sample holds one count of this clonotype. The chain links TRBV29-1 to TRBJ2-2, with TRBD2 matching 11 bases. Germline values: CDR1 SQVTM, CDR2 ANQGSEA. This CDR3 contains 15 residues. V was clipped by 7 bases and J by 6 bases; unmatched bases: 10. CDR3 amino acids: CSGLAGGASPGELFF. CDR3 nucleotide sequence: TGCAGCGGGCTAGCGGGAGGAGCCTCCCCCGGGGAGCTGTTTTTT.

This clonotype has at least ten counts. V and J are TRBV28 and TRBJ1-4, with unresolved D. Germline V gene data show CDR1 as MDHEN and CDR2 as SYDVKM. The germline V and J ends were trimmed by 6 bases and 0 bases, with 11 bases remaining between them. The CDR3 consists of 15 residues. The CDR3 reads CASSPPAATNEKLFF. As DNA, the CDR3 is TGTGCCAGCAGCCCCCCGGCTGCAACTAATGAAAAACTGTTTTTT.

This sequence joins TRBV3-1 and TRBJ2-7; 7 nucleotides match TRBD2. The germline CDR1 and CDR2 sequences are LGHDT and YNNKEL (reference sequence). The CDR3 has 14 residues. The junction had 8 bases not matched to a gene; V was cut back by 4 bases and J by 5 bases. The CDR3 reads CASSPEGLRHEQYF. DNA of the CDR3: TGTGCCAGCAGCCCCGAGGGACTACGCCACGAGCAGTACTTC.

The chain employs TRBV20-1 and TRBJ1-5; 9 bases are a match to TRBD1. Germline CDR1 and CDR2: DFQATT and SNEGSKA (reference sequence). The CDR3 has 16 residues. V lost 6 bases and J lost 1; bases outside the gene matches: 10. CDR3: CSANTGGAGSNQPQHF. The CDR3 coding sequence is TGCAGTGCCAACACAGGGGGCGCGGGGAGCAATCAGCCCCAGCATTTT.

Many counts were recorded for this clonotype. The V gene is TRBV20-1, the J gene TRBJ1-3; no reliable D call. The V and J ends lost 6 bases and 0 bases respectively, with 9 bases between them. The CDR3 covers 13 residues. Per the germline V gene, CDR1 is DFQATT and CDR2 is SNEGSKA (reference sequence). The CDR3 DNA is TGCAGTGCGGTACGGAACTCTGGAAACACCATATATTTT. Translated, it gives CSAVRNSGNTIYF.